This T cell receptor (beta chain) was sequenced in a study of T cell responses to AZD1222 COVID-19 vaccine. As for this clone: Antigen unknown.

This CDR3 has 14 residues. The germline CDR1 and CDR2 sequences are LNHDA and SQIVND (reference sequence). Losses at the gene ends were 1 base for V and 6 bases for J; bases not matched to a gene: 5. This table comes from immunoSEQ multiplex PCR, and its TCRdb copy is limited to in-frame clones, with some not included. This sample has under 95,000 clones; around nine tenths occur once, and the top ten carry around 7%. Broader study findings: Every sample of the repertoires postdated the peak T cell response. Among the donors, most were white British and more were female, and clonal diversity was possibly underestimated.

The study pooled second doses at about 4 or about 12 weeks. The sequence was collected from an adult who received the AZD1222 COVID-19 vaccine. The sample here was peripheral blood, taken 28 days after the second AZD1222 dose. The V gene is TRBV19, the J gene TRBJ2-7; TRBD2 matches 8 bases. The CDR3 region has the DNA TGTGCCAGTAGTATAGCGGGAGGGCAGGGCGAGCAGTACTTC. It is translated as CASSIAGGQGEQYF.